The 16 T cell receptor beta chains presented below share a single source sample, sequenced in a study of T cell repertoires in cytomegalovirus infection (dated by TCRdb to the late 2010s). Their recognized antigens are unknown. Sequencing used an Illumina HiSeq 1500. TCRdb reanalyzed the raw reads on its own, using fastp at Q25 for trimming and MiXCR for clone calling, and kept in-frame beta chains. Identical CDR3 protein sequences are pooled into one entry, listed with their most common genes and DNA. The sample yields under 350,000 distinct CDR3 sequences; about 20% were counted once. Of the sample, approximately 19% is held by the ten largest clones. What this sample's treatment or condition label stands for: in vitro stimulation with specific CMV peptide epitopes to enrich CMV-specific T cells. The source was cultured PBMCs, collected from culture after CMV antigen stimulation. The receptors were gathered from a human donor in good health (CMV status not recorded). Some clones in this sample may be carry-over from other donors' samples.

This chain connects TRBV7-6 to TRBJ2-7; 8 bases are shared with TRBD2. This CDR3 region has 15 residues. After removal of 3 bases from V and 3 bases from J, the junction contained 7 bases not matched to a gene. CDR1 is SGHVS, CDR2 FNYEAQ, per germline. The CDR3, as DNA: TGTGCCAGCAGCTTCCCAGCGGGAGTCGTCTACGAGCAGTACTTC. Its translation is CASSFPAGVVYEQYF.

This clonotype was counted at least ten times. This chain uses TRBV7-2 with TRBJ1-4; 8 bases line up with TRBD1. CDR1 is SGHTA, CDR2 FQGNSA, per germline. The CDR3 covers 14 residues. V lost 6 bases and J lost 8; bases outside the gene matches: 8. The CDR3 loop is CASSHDRGGEKLFF. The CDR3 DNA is TGTGCCAGCAGTCATGACAGGGGTGGAGAAAAACTGTTTTTT.

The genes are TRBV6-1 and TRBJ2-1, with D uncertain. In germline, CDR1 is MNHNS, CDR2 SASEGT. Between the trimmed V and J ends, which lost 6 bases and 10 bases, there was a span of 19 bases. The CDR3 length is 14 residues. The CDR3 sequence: CASSPISLVGEQFF. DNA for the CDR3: TGTGCCAGCAGCCCCATAAGTCTAGTTGGCGAGCAGTTCTTC.

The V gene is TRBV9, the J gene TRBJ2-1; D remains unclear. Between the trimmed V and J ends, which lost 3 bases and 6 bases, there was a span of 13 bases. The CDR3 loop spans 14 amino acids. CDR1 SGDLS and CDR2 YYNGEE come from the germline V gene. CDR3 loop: CASSAPRASNEQFF. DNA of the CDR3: TGTGCCAGCAGCGCCCCCCGGGCAAGCAATGAGCAGTTCTTC.

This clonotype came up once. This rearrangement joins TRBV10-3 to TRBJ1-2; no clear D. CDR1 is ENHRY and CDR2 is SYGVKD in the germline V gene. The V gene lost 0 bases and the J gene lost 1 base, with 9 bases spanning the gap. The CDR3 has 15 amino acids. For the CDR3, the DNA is TGTGCCATCAGTGAGTCGTCGGGGAGTAACTATGGCTACACCTTC. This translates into CAISESSGSNYGYTF.

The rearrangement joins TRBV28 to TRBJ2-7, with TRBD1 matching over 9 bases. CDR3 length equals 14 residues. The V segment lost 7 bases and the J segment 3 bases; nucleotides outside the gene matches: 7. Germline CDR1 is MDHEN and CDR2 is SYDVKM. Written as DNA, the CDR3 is TGTGCCAGCACTTTCCGGGACAGGGTCTACGAGCAGTACTTC. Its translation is CASTFRDRVYEQYF.

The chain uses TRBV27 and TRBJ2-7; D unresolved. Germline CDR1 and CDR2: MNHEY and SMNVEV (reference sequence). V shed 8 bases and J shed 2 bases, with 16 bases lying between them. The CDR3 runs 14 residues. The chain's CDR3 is CASGPREVTYEQYV. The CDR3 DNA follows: TGTGCCAGCGGACCCCGCGAGGTAACCTACGAGCAGTACGTC.

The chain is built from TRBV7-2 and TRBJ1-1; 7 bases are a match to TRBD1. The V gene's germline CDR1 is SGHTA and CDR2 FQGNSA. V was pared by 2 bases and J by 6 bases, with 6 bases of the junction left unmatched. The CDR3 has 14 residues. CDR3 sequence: CASSLPVGTAEAFF. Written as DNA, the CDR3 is TGTGCCAGCAGCTTACCCGTAGGGACAGCTGAAGCTTTCTTT.

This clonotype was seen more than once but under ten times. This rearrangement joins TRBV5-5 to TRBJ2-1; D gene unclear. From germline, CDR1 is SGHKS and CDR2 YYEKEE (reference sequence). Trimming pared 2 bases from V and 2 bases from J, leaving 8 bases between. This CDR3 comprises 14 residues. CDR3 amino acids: CASSFSSAYNEQFF. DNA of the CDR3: TGTGCCAGCAGCTTTTCAAGCGCCTACAATGAGCAGTTCTTC.

CDR3 residues: CASSLNPTLEGGELFF. CDR3 nucleotides: TGTGCCAGCAGCCTTAACCCCACACTCGAGGGCGGGGAGCTGTTTTTT. This rearrangement joins TRBV11-2 to TRBJ2-2; perhaps TRBD2 as D (5 bases). CDR1 is SGHAT and CDR2 is FQNNGV in the germline V gene. Trimming shortened V by 5 bases and J by 7 bases, and 20 bases separated the two germline ends. The CDR3 loop spans 16 amino acids.

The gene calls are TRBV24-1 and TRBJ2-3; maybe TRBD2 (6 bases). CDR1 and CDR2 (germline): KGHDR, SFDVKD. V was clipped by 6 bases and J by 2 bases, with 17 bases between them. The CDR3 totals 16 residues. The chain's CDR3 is CATSPGSATYTDTQYF. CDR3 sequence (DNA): TGTGCCACCAGTCCCGGGAGCGCGACTTACACAGATACGCAGTATTTT.

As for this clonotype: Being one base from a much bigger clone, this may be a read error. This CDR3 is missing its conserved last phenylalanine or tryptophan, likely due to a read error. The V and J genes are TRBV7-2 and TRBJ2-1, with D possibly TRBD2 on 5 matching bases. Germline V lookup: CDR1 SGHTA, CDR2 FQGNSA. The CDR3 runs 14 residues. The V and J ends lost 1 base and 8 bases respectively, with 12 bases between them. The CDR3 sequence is CASSLGPSIDEQFL. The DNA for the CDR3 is TGTGCCAGCAGCTTAGGTCCTAGCATCGATGAGCAGTTCCTC.

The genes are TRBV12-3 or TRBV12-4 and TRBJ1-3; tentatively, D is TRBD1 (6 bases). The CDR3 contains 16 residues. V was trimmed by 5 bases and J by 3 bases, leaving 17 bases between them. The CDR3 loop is CASSGGAGNFGNTIYF. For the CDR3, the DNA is TGTGCCAGCAGTGGGGGGGCAGGGAATTTTGGAAACACCATATATTTT.

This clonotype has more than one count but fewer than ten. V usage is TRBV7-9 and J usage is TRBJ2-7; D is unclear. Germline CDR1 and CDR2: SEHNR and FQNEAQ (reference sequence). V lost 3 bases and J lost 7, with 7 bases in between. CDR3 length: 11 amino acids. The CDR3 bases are TGTGCCAGCAGCTTCCGCACGGAGCAGTACTTC. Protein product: CASSFRTEQYF.

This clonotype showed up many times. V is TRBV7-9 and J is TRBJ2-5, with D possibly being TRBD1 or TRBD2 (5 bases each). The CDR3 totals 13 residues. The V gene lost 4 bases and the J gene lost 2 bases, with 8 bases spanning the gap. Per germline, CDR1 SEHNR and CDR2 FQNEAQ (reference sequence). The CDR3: CASSYGTQETQYF. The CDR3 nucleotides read TGTGCCAGCAGCTACGGGACGCAAGAGACCCAGTACTTC.

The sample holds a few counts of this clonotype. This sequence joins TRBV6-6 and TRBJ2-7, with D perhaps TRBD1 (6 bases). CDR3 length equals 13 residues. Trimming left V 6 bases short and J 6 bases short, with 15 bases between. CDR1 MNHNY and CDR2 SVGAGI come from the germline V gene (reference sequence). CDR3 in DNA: TGTGCCAGCAGCCGGGACACCTCTCTCGAGCAGTACGTC. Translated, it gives CASSRDTSLEQYV.